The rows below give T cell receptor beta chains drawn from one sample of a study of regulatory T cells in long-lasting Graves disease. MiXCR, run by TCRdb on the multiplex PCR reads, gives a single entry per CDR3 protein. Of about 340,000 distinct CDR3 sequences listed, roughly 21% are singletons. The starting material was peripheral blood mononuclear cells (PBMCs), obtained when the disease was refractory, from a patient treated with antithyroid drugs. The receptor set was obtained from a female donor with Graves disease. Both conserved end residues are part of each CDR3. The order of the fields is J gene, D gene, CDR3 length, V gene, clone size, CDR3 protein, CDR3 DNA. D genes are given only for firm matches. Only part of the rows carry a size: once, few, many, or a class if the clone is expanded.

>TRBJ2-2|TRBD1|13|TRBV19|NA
CASFDRDTGELFF
TGTGCCAGTTTCGACAGGGACACCGGGGAGCTGTTTTTT
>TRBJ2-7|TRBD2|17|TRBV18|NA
CASSPRTSGTLSYEQYF
TGTGCCAGCTCACCTAGGACTAGCGGGACCCTCTCCTACGAGCAGTACTTC
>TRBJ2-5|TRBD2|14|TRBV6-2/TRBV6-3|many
CASRPGLPGETQYF
TGTGCCAGCAGACCGGGACTACCGGGGGAGACCCAGTACTTC
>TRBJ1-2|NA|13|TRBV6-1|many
CASTPWRNYGYTF
TGTGCCAGCACCCCATGGAGGAACTATGGCTACACCTTC
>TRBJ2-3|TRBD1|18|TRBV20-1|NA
CSALLHTDREQYTDTQYF
TGCAGTGCTCTACTACACACGGACAGGGAACAATACACAGATACGCAGTATTTT
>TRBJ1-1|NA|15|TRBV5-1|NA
CASSLALGENTEAFF
TGCGCCAGCAGCTTGGCGCTGGGGGAGAACACTGAAGCTTTCTTT
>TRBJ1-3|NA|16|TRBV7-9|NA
CASSSSAGGSGNTIYF
TGTGCCAGCAGCTCATCCGCGGGGGGGAGTGGAAACACCATATATTTT
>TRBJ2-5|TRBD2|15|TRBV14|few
CASSPRTSGSTTQYF
TGTGCCAGCAGCCCCAGGACTAGCGGGAGTACGACCCAGTACTTC
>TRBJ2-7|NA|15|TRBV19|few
CASRWAGESSYEQYF
TGTGCCAGTCGATGGGCAGGGGAGAGCTCCTACGAGCAGTACTTC
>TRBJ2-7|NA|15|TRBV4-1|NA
CASSQVVKGRGEQYF
TGCGCCAGCAGCCAAGTTGTGAAGGGGCGCGGGGAGCAGTACTTC
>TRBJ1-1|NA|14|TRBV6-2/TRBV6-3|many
CASSFPHFGTEAFF
TGTGCCAGCAGTTTCCCCCACTTTGGCACTGAAGCTTTCTTT
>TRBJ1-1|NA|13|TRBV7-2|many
CASSLGVGTEAFF
TGTGCCAGCAGCCTCGGAGTGGGAACTGAAGCTTTCTTT
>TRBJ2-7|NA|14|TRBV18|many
CASSRPGGTHEQYF
TGTGCCAGCTCTCGGCCCGGGGGCACCCACGAGCAGTACTTC
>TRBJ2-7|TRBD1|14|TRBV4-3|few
CASSQDWTGSEQYF
TGCGCCAGCAGCCAAGATTGGACAGGGAGCGAGCAGTACTTC
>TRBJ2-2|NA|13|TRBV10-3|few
CAISGDSTGELFF
TGTGCCATCAGTGGGGATAGCACCGGGGAGCTGTTTTTT
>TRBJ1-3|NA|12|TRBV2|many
CASKWETGTIYF
TGTGCCAGCAAGTGGGAAACGGGCACCATATATTTT
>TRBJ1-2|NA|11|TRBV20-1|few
CSGNMVYGYTF
TGCAGTGGAAATATGGTATATGGCTACACCTTC
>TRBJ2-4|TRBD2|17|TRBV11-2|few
CASSPGGGAVAKNIQYF
TGTGCCAGCAGCCCCGGCGGGGGGGCCGTAGCCAAAAACATTCAGTACTTC
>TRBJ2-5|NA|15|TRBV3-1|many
CASSQGLFGTETQYF
TGTGCCAGCAGCCAAGGACTATTCGGTACGGAGACCCAGTACTTC
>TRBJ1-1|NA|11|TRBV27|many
CASSPITEAFF
TGTGCCAGCAGCCCTATCACTGAAGCTTTCTTT
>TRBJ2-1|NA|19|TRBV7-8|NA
CASSFPLLARGLTHNEQFF
TGTGCCAGCAGCTTCCCTCTTTTGGCTCGGGGCTTAACACACAATGAGCAGTTCTTC
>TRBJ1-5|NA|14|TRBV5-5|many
CASSYGTPVVPQHF
TGTGCCAGCAGCTACGGGACCCCGGTGGTGCCCCAGCATTTT
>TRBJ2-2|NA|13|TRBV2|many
CASRQSSTGELFF
TGTGCCAGCAGACAGTCGAGCACCGGGGAGCTGTTTTTT
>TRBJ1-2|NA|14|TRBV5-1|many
CASSPEGRNYGYTF
TGCGCCAGCAGCCCGGAGGGCAGGAACTATGGCTACACCTTC
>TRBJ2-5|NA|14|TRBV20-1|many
CSAPLLGSGETQYF
TGCAGTGCCCCCTTGTTGGGAAGTGGAGAGACCCAGTACTTC
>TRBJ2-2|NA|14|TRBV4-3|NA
CASSQGRSTGELFF
TGCGCCAGCAGCCAAGGCAGGTCCACCGGGGAGCTGTTTTTT
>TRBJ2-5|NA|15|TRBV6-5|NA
CAGSYSMRGRETQYF
TGTGCCGGCAGTTACTCGATGCGGGGGCGGGAGACCCAGTACTTC
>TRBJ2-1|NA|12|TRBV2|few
CASSEALFFSIF
TGTGCCAGCAGTGAAGCGCTTTTCTTTAGCATCTTC
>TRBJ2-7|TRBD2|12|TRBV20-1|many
CSARGGAYEQYF
TGCAGTGCCCGGGGGGGGGCCTACGAGCAGTACTTC
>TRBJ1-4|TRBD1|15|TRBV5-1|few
CASHRQGNSNEKLFF
TGCGCCAGCCACAGACAGGGGAACAGTAATGAAAAACTGTTTTTT
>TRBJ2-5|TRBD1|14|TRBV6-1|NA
CASTVSWDSETQYF
TGTGCCAGCACAGTTAGTTGGGACAGTGAGACCCAGTACTTC
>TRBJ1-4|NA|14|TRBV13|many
CASSYGTGNEKLFF
TGTGCCAGCAGCTACGGGACCGGTAATGAAAAACTGTTTTTT
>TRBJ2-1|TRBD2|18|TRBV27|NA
CASSPSGRARSSYNEQFF
TGTGCCAGCAGTCCTAGCGGGAGGGCCCGGAGCTCCTACAATGAGCAGTTCTTC
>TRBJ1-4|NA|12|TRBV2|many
CASSVENEKLFF
TGTGCCAGCAGTGTAGAGAATGAAAAACTGTTTTTT
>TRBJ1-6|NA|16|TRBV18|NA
CASSLSGTPYNSPLHF
TGTGCCAGCTCACTGTCCGGGACACCTTATAATTCACCCCTCCACTTT
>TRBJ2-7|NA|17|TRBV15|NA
CATSRELRGAGPYEQYF
TGTGCCACCAGCAGAGAGCTCCGGGGCGCGGGCCCCTACGAGCAGTACTTC
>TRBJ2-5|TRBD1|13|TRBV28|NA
CASSLSLRGQGNF
TGTGCCAGCAGTTTATCCCTTAGGGGACAGGGGAACTTC
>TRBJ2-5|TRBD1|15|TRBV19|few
CASSIGTGAPETQYF
TGTGCCAGTAGTATCGGGACAGGGGCTCCGGAGACCCAGTACTTC
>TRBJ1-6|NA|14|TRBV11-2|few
CASIRPSPHSPLHF
TGTGCCAGCATCAGGCCCTCACCTCATTCACCCCTCCACTTT
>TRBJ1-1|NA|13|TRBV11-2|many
CASSLARYTEAFF
TGTGCCAGCAGCTTGGCACGGTATACTGAAGCTTTCTTT
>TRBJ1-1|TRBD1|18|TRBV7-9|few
CASSLGQGAIGWNTEAFF
TGTGCCAGCAGCTTAGGACAGGGGGCTATTGGGTGGAACACTGAAGCTTTCTTT
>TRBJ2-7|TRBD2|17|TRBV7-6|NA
CASSLGVAGSFSYEQYF
TGTGCCAGCAGCTTAGGAGTAGCGGGAAGCTTTTCCTACGAGCAGTACTTC
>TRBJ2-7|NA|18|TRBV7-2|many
CASSLEGLRDGGSYEQYF
TGTGCCAGCAGCTTAGAGGGGCTCCGGGACGGGGGTTCCTACGAGCAGTACTTC
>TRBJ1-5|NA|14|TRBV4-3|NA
CASSQAGARQPQHF
TGCGCCAGCAGCCAAGCAGGGGCCAGGCAGCCCCAGCATTTT
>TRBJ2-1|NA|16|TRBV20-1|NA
CSARGGRGGRYNEQFF
TGCAGTGCTAGAGGGGGGCGAGGGGGGAGGTACAATGAGCAGTTCTTC